This is a list of T cell receptor beta chains from one sample in a study of T cell changes during pregnancy in multiple sclerosis. Sequenced by immunoSEQ multiplex PCR; TCRdb stores in-frame clones only, minus some. This sample has 25,000 to 30,000 clones, with roughly nine tenths found just once. Sequencing used CD8+ T cells from peripheral blood mononuclear cells, obtained before pregnancy. Every receptor here comes from a female donor with multiple sclerosis, enrolled in a pregnancy study. The CDR3 runs from the conserved cysteine through the conserved F or W. Fields, in order: V gene, D gene, J gene, clone size, CDR3 DNA, CDR3 protein. D genes are given only for firm matches. Clone size appears in some rows only: once, few, many, or a class for an expanded clone.

>TRBV10-2|TRBD1|TRBJ1-2|.
TGCGCCAGCAGTCACACAGGGGGCGAGGCTGGCTACACCTTC
CASSHTGGEAGYTF
>TRBV19|TRBD1|TRBJ1-1|.
TGTGCCAGTAGTATGTTCGGGACAGCGAACACTGAAGCTTTCTTT
CASSMFGTANTEAFF
>TRBV6-5|.|TRBJ1-1|.
TGTGCCAGCAGTTCCCAAGATAGGGGGGGGAAGGCTGAAGCTTTCTTT
CASSSQDRGGKAEAFF
>TRBV7-8|TRBD2|TRBJ2-1|.
TGTGCCAGCAGCTCGCGGACTAGCGGGGGATATAGCTCCTACAATGAGCAGTTCTTC
CASSSRTSGGYSSYNEQFF
>TRBV4-1|.|TRBJ2-1|once
TGCGCCAGCAGCCAAGAACCCTCCGGCTACAATGAGCAGTTCTTC
CASSQEPSGYNEQFF
>TRBV5-4|.|TRBJ2-3|.
TGTGCCAGCAGCTTTGGGGGGAGTACGCAGTATTTT
CASSFGGSTQYF
>TRBV11-2|TRBD2|TRBJ2-7|once
TGTGCCAGCAGCTTAGTAAGCGGGGGGATCTCCTACGAGCAGTACTTC
CASSLVSGGISYEQYF
>TRBV9|.|TRBJ2-5|once
TGTGCCAGCAGCGTAGGCGGAGCCCAAGAGACCCAGTACTTC
CASSVGGAQETQYF
>TRBV7-9|TRBD1|TRBJ2-1|.
TGTGCCAGCAGCCCCGGACAGGGCGACAATGAGCAGTTCTTC
CASSPGQGDNEQFF
>TRBV30|.|TRBJ2-7|.
TGTGCCTGGAGTTTGGAGGACGGGTGGTCCTACGAGCAGTACTTC
CAWSLEDGWSYEQYF
>TRBV4-3|.|TRBJ1-5|.
TGCGCCAGCAGCCAACTGGACTTTATGGAGCCCCAGCATTTT
CASSQLDFMEPQHF
>TRBV18|TRBD1|TRBJ1-1|few
TGTGCCAGCTCACCACGGAGTGGACAGGGAATGAACACTGAAGCTTTCTTT
CASSPRSGQGMNTEAFF
>TRBV6-4|.|TRBJ2-2|.
TGTGCCAGCAGTGACTCAGACACGAACACCGGGGAGCTGTTTTTT
CASSDSDTNTGELFF
>TRBV9|TRBD2|TRBJ2-1|once
TGTGCCAGCAGCGCATCGACTAGCGGGGATGATGAGCAGTTCTTC
CASSASTSGDDEQFF
>TRBV11-2|.|TRBJ2-6|.
TGTGCCAGCAGCTTACGAGGTGCGGTGTACTCTGGGGCCAACGTCCTGACTTTC
CASSLRGAVYSGANVLTF
>TRBV4-3|.|TRBJ2-1|.
TGCGCCAGCAGCCAAGCTCTGGACTCCCAGGCCCACAATGAGCAGTTCTTC
CASSQALDSQAHNEQFF
>TRBV7-9|.|TRBJ2-7|.
TGTGCCAGCAGCTTAGATAGGACAGCCTACGAGCAGTACTTC
CASSLDRTAYEQYF
>TRBV6-6|TRBD1|TRBJ2-5|.
TGTGCCAGCAGTGACACAGGGGGCAGGGAGACCCAGTACTTC
CASSDTGGRETQYF
>TRBV11-2|.|TRBJ2-7|.
TGTGCCAGCAGCTTAAATCAGGGGTTCCACGAGCAGTACTTC
CASSLNQGFHEQYF
>TRBV11-2|.|TRBJ1-5|.
TGTGCCAGCAGCCCTGGGGGGGATAGCAATCAGCCCCAGCATTTT
CASSPGGDSNQPQHF
>TRBV6-1|.|TRBJ2-2|.
TGTGCCAGCCCCTGTCAGGACAGAGACACCGGGGAGCTGTTTTTT
CASPCQDRDTGELFF
>TRBV6-6|.|TRBJ2-5|.
TGTGCCAGCAGCCTCCTATCGGAGACCCAGTACTTC
CASSLLSETQYF
>TRBV19|TRBD1|TRBJ1-1|.
TGTGCCAGTAGTATTGTGCCGGGACAGGGGACCACTGAAGCTTTCTTT
CASSIVPGQGTTEAFF
>TRBV14|.|TRBJ1-4|.
TGTGCCAGCAGCCAAGACAGGGTTAATGAAAAACTGTTTTTT
CASSQDRVNEKLFF
>TRBV6-4|.|TRBJ2-7|.
TGTGCCAGCAGTGACTCGGTAGGAGACGAGCAGTACTTC
CASSDSVGDEQYF
>TRBV5-1|.|TRBJ1-1|.
TGCGCCAGCAGCGTCGACTGGGACACTGAAGCTTTCTTT
CASSVDWDTEAFF
>TRBV11-1|.|TRBJ2-7|.
TGTGCCAGCAGCCCCGACAGCTTCCAACCCTACGAGCAGTACTTC
CASSPDSFQPYEQYF
>TRBV21-1|.|TRBJ1-2|.
TGTGCCAGCAGCAAAGATAGGGGGGGACTCTATGGCTACACCTTC
CASSKDRGGLYGYTF
>TRBV4-1|.|TRBJ1-2|.
TGCGCCAGCAGCCAAGACCTTCGGACGGGAGACTACTATGGCTACACCTTC
CASSQDLRTGDYYGYTF
>TRBV7-9|.|TRBJ2-7|.
TGTGCCAGCAGCTTAGGGACAACGGCCGCCTACGAGCAGTACTTC
CASSLGTTAAYEQYF
>TRBV9|TRBD1|TRBJ2-5|.
TGTGCCAGCAGCGCGTGGGACAGCCAAGAGACCCAGTACTTC
CASSAWDSQETQYF
>TRBV6-6|TRBD1|TRBJ1-5|.
TGTGCCAGCAGGTCCGGGACAGGGGTTCAGCCCCAGCATTTT
CASRSGTGVQPQHF
>TRBV19|.|TRBJ1-6|few
TGTGCCAGTAGAGAGAGGGAATATAATTCACCCCTCCACTTT
CASREREYNSPLHF
>TRBV4-3|.|TRBJ1-2|.
TGCGCCAGCAGCCAATACCGGGAAGAGTTCAACTATGGCTACACCTTC
CASSQYREEFNYGYTF
>TRBV30|TRBD2|TRBJ2-5|.
TGTCTAGCGGGGGGGCTAATTGGAGAGACCCAGTACTTC
CLAGGLIGETQYF
>TRBV25-1|TRBD2|TRBJ2-2|many
TGTGCCAGCAGTGCTAGCGGGGACACCGGGGAGCTGTTTTTT
CASSASGDTGELFF
>TRBV27|.|TRBJ1-6|.
TGTGCCAGCAGTTTCGAACATAGGGGTTCACCCCTCCACTTT
CASSFEHRGSPLHF
>TRBV2|.|TRBJ2-3|.
TGTGCCAGGAGTGGCCCGGGGAACACAGATACGCAGTATTTT
CARSGPGNTDTQYF
>TRBV6-5|TRBD1|TRBJ1-5|.
TGTGCCACCCGAGGACAGGGGGCCAATCAGCCCCAGCATTTT
CATRGQGANQPQHF
>TRBV27|TRBD1|TRBJ2-1|.
TGTGCCAGCAAGCCTACCGCCCGGGACAGGGGTGCCTACAATGAGCAGTTCTTC
CASKPTARDRGAYNEQFF
>TRBV5-1|.|TRBJ1-3|.
TGCGCCAGCAGCTTAGGGGCCCGCTCTGGAAACACCATATATTTT
CASSLGARSGNTIYF